This T cell receptor (beta chain) was identified during a study of blood T cell repertoires in COVID-19. Assay: immunoSEQ multiplex PCR; the TCRdb copy retains only in-frame clones and omits some. The data show 70,000 or so clones, just under 90% seen once. V lost 1 base, J lost 8 bases, and 6 bases stayed unmatched. Per the germline V gene, CDR1 is SGHNT and CDR2 is YENEEA. The CDR3 sequence is 16 residues long. V is TRBV11-3 and J is TRBJ2-1; 12 bases align to TRBD1. Sequencing used peripheral blood. The sequence derives from a woman older than 75 with active COVID-19. This CDR3 reads CASSLGGTGGGYEQFF. The CDR3 DNA is TGTGCCAGCAGCTTAGGGGGGACAGGGGGCGGCTATGAGCAGTTCTTC.